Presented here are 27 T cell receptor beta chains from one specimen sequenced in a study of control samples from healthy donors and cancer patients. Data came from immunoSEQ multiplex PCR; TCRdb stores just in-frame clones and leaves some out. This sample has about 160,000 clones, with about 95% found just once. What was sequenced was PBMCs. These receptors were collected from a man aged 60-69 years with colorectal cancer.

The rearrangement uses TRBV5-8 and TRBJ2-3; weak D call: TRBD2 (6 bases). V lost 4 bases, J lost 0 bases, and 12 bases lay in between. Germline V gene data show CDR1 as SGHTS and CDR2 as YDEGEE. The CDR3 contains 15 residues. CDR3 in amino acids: CASSMGLPSTDTQYF. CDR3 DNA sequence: TGTGCCAGCAGCATGGGACTTCCTAGCACAGATACGCAGTATTTT.

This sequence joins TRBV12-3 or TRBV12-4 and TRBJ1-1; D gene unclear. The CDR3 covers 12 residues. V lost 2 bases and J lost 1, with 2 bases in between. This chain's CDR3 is CASSLQNTEAFF. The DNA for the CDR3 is TGTGCCAGCAGTTTACAGAACACTGAAGCTTTCTTT.

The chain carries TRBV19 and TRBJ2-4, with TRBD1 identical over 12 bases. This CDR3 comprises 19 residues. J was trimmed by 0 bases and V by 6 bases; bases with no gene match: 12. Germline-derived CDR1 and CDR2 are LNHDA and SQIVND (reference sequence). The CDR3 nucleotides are TGTGCCAGTAGCTCGGAAGGGACAGGGGGCCTTAAAGCCAAAAACATTCAGTACTTC. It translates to CASSSEGTGGLKAKNIQYF.

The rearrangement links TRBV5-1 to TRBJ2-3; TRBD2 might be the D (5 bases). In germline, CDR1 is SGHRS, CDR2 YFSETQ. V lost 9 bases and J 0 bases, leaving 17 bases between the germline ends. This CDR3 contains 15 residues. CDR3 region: CATSYSGVSTDTQYF. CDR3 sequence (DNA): TGCGCCACCTCCTATTCCGGGGTTAGCACAGATACGCAGTATTTT.

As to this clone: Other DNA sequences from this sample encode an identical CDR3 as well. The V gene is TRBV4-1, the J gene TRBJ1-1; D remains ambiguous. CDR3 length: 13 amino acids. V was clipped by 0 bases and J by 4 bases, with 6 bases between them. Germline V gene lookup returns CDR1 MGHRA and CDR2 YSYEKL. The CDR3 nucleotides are TGCGCCAGCAGCCAAGATTTGGGCACTGAAGCTTTCTTT. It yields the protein CASSQDLGTEAFF.

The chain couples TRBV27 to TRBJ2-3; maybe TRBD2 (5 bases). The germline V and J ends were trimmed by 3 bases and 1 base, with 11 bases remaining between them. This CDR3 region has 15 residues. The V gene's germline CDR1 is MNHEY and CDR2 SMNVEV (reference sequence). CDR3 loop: CASSLQLGGTDTQYF. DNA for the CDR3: TGTGCCAGCAGTTTGCAGCTCGGGGGCACAGATACGCAGTATTTT.

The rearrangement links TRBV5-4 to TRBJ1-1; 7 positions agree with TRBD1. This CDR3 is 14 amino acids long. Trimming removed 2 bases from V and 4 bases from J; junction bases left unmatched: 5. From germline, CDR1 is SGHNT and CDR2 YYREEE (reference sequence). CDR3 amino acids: CASSFGQGVTEAFF. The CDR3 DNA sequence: TGTGCCAGCAGCTTTGGGCAGGGGGTCACTGAAGCTTTCTTT.

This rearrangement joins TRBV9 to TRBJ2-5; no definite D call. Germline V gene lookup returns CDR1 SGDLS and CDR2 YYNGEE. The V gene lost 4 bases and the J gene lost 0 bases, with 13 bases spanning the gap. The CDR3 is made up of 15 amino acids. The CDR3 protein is CASSSDSWYQETQYF. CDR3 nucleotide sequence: TGTGCCAGCAGCTCCGACTCTTGGTACCAAGAGACCCAGTACTTC.

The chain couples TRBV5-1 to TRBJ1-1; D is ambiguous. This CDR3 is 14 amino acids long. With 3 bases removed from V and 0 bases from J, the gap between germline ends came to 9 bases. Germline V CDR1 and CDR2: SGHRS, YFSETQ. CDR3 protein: CASSYDGVNTEAFF. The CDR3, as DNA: TGCGCCAGCAGCTACGACGGAGTGAACACTGAAGCTTTCTTT.

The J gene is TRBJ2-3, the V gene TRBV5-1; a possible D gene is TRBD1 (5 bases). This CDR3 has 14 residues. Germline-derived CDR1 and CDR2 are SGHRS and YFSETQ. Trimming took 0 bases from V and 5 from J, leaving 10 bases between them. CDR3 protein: CASSLGRVVDTQYF. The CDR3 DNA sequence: TGCGCCAGCAGCTTGGGCAGGGTAGTAGATACGCAGTATTTT.

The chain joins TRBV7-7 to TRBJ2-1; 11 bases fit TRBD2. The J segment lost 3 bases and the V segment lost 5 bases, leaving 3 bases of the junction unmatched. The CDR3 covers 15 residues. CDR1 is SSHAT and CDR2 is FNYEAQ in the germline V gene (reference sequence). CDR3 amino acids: CASSPGLAVYNEQFF. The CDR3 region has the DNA TGTGCCAGCAGCCCGGGACTAGCGGTCTACAATGAGCAGTTCTTC.

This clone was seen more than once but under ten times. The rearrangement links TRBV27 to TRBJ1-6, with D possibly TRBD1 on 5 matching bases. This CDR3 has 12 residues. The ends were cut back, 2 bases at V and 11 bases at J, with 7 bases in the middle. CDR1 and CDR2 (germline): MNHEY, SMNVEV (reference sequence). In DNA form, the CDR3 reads TGTGCCAGCAGTTTACAAGGGGCACCCCTCCACTTT. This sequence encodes CASSLQGAPLHF.

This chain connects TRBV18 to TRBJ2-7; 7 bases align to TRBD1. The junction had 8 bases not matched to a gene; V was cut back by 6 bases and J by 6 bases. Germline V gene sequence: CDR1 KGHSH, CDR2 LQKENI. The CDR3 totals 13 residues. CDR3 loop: CASSTQGDGEQYF. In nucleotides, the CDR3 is TGTGCCAGCTCTACTCAGGGGGACGGCGAGCAGTACTTC.

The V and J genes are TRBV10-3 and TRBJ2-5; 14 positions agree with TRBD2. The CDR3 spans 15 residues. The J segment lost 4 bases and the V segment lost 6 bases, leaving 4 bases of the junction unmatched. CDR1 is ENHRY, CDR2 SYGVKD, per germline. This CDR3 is CAISRGTSGGETQYF. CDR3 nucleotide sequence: TGTGCCATCAGCCGCGGGACTAGCGGGGGAGAGACCCAGTACTTC.

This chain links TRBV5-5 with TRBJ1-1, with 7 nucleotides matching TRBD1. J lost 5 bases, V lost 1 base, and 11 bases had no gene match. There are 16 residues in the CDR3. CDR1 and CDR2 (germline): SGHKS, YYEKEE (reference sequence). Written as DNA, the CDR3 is TGTGCCAGCAGCTTGTACACGGGAGGGGGCAGAACTGAAGCTTTCTTT. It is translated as CASSLYTGGGRTEAFF.

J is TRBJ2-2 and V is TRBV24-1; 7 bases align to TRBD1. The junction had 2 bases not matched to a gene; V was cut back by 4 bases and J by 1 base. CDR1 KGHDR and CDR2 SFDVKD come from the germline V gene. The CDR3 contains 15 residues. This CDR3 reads CATSDRDRNTGELFF. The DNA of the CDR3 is TGTGCCACCAGTGACCGGGACAGGAACACCGGGGAGCTGTTTTTT.

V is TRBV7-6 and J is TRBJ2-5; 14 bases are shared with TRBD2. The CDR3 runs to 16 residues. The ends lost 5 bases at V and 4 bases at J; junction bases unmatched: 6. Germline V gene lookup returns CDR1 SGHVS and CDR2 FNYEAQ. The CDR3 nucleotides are TGTGCCAGCAGCAAGACTAGCGGGGGGGCATCAGAGACCCAGTACTTC. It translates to CASSKTSGGASETQYF.

In DNA form, the CDR3 reads TGTGCCAGTAGCCGGCACGACAGGCGCCCCACAGATACGCAGTATTTT. Amino acid sequence: CASSRHDRRPTDTQYF. V usage is TRBV19 and J usage is TRBJ2-3, with D tentatively TRBD1 (6 bases). Per germline, CDR1 LNHDA and CDR2 SQIVND (reference sequence). V lost 6 bases and J lost 2, with 18 bases in between. The CDR3 sequence is 16 residues long.

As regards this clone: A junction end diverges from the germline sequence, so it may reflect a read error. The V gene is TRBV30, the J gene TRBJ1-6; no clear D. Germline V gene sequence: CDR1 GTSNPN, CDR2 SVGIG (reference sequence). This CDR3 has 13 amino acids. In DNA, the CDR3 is TGTGCCCGGAGGGAGGGTCCTGGGTCACCCCTCCACTTT. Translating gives CARREGPGSPLHF.

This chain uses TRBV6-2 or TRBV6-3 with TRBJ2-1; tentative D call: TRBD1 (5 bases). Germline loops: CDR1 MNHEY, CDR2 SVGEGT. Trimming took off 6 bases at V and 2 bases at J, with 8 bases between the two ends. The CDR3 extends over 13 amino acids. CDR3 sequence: CASSPDTYNEQFF. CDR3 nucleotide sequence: TGTGCCAGCAGCCCGGACACCTACAATGAGCAGTTCTTC.

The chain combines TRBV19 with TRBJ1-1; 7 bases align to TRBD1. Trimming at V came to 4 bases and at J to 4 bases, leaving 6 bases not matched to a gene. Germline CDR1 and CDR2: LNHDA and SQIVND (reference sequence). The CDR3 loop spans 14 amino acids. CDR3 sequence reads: CASSTRTGTTEAFF. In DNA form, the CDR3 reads TGTGCCAGTAGTACCCGGACAGGAACCACTGAAGCTTTCTTT.

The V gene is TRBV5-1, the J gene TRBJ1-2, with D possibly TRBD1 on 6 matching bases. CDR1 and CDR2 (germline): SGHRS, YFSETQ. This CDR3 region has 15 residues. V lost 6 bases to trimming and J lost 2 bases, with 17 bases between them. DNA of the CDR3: TGCGCCAGCAAGGGGGTGGGTGAGGGGAACTATGGCTACACCTTC. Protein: CASKGVGEGNYGYTF.

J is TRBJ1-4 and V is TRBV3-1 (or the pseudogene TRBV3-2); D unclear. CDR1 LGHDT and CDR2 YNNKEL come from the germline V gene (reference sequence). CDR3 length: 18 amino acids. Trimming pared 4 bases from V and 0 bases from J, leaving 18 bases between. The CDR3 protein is CASSLDWADGATNEKLFF. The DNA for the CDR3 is TGTGCCAGCAGCCTAGATTGGGCGGACGGGGCAACTAATGAAAAACTGTTTTTT.

CDR3 region: CASRIAGGQGDTQYF. The DNA for the CDR3 is TGTGCCAGCCGAATAGCGGGGGGGCAGGGAGATACGCAGTATTTT. The chain recombines TRBV27 with TRBJ2-3; 11 nucleotides match TRBD2. The CDR3 length is 15 residues. Germline values: CDR1 MNHEY, CDR2 SMNVEV (reference sequence). The V gene end was trimmed by 8 bases and the J gene end by 5 bases; junction bases not matched to a gene: 9.

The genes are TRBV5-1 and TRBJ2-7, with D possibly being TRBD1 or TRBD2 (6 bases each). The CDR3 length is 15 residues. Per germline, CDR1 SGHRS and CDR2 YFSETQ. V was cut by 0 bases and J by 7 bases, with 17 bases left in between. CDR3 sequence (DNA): TGCGCCAGCAGCTTGGTGACGGGGGCCAAGGGGGAGCAGTACTTC. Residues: CASSLVTGAKGEQYF.

Here the CDR3 reads CASRLNYGYTF. CDR3 bases: TGTGCCAGCAGACTCAACTATGGCTACACCTTC. The rearrangement links TRBV5-4 to TRBJ1-2, with D uncertain. The CDR3 covers 11 residues. V was shortened by 5 bases and J by 2 bases, with 4 bases between the two germline ends. CDR1 is SGHNT and CDR2 is YYREEE in the germline V gene (reference sequence).

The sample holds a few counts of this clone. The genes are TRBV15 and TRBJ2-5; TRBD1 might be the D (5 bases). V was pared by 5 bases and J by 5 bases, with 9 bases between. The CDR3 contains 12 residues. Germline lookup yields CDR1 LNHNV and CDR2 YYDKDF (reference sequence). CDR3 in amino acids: CATSRKGETQYF. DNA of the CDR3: TGTGCCACCAGCCGTAAGGGGGAGACCCAGTACTTC.